This record looks at one TCR beta chain sequence and its context. The antigen is unknown. The sample belongs to a study of OX40 agonist ivuxolimab in advanced cancers. Across the study: Every 2 weeks, patients got intravenous ivuxolimab at one of six dose levels (0.01-10 mg/kg).

The V end lost 0 bases, the J end lost 3 bases, and 12 bases lay between the germline ends. CDR1 SGHDN and CDR2 FVKESK come from the germline V gene. This CDR3 has 15 amino acids. Study-level results: CD8+ T cells averaged more expanded clones than CD4+.

TCRdb's copy holds only in-frame clones and misses some; the assay was immunoSEQ multiplex PCR. In the table there are around 61,000 clones, under 90% of which are singletons. The material sequenced was CD4+ or CD8+ T cells sorted from blood, taken in a trial of the OX40 agonist ivuxolimab. The receptor was isolated from an adult with an advanced solid tumor such as melanoma, head and neck, liver or kidney cancer. The chain links TRBV14 to TRBJ2-7; D is ambiguous. As DNA, the CDR3 is TGTGCCAGCAGCCAAGATCAGGTCAGAAACTACGAGCAGTACTTC. Encoded protein: CASSQDQVRNYEQYF. The whole variable domain, remainder taken from reference TRBV14 and TRBJ2-7, is EAGVTQFPSHSVIEKGQTVTLRCDPISGHDNLYWYRRVMGKEIKFLLHFVKESKQDESGMPNNRFLAERTGGTYSTLKVQPAELEDSGVYFCASSQDQVRNYEQYFGPGTRLTVT.